This T cell receptor beta chain came from a study of T cell clones after liver transplantation. About the research overall: In this trial, immunosuppression withdrawal was attempted within 2 years of liver transplant. Third-party-reactive TCRbeta sequences from pre-transplant mixed lymphocyte reactions served as antigen-independent comparators.

Clones were read by immunoSEQ multiplex PCR, and TCRdb kept only the in-frame ones, dropping some. The sample includes thousands of clones, roughly 32% of them seen just once. TCRbeta sequences of proliferating CFSE-low MLR cells were labeled alloreactive. Graft donor PBMCs, splenocytes, lymph-node cells, or third-party PBMCs stimulated pre-transplant recipient cells. After removal of 2 bases from V and 4 bases from J, the junction contained 4 bases not matched to a gene. CDR1 and CDR2 (germline): SGHNT, YENEEA. CDR3 length: 16 residues. Regarding this clone: The target antigen is unknown.

This TCR was recovered from a human patient who received a liver transplant. Some T cells may trace back to the graft donor. The specimen was CD4+ T cells from cultured PBMCs. This sequence joins TRBV11-3 and TRBJ2-5; 13 positions match TRBD2. The CDR3 DNA reads as TGTGCCAGCAGCTTAACTAGCGGGGGGGCAGGAGAGACCCAGTACTTC. Protein: CASSLTSGGAGETQYF.